This T cell receptor (beta chain) was retrieved from a study of cytomegalovirus exposure and HLA in healthy donors. PCR was performed using 60 Vbeta and 13 Jbeta primers. This table comes from immunoSEQ multiplex PCR, and its TCRdb copy is limited to in-frame clones, with some not included. The sample contains 120,000 or so clones, more than 70% of which appear only once. The CDR3 covers 14 residues. Per germline, CDR1 SGHTS and CDR2 YDEGEE. The V gene lost 1 base and the J gene lost 8 bases, with 12 bases spanning the gap. Sequenced input: PBMCs. This chain uses TRBV5-8 with TRBJ1-4, with a weak D call TRBD1 (6 bases). The source of this sequence is a man in his fifties or sixties in good health and CMV-seronegative. CDR3 loop: CASSLLGGGEKLFF. The CDR3, as DNA: TGTGCCAGCAGCTTGTTGGGAGGGGGAGAAAAACTGTTTTTT. Full variable domain (rest looked up from reference TRBV5-8 and TRBJ1-4): EAGVTQSPTHLIKTRGQQATLRCSPISGHTSVYWYQQALGLGLQFLLWYDEGEERNRGNFPPRFSGRQFPNYSSELNVNALELEDSALYLCASSLLGGGEKLFFGSGTQLSVL.